The clone carrying this T cell receptor beta chain was seen only once. This record belongs to a study of neoadjuvant anti-PD-1 for oral cavity cancer. V dropped 6 bases and J dropped 8 bases, with 12 bases sitting between them. The CDR3 loop spans 11 amino acids. Germline V gene data show CDR1 as SQVTM and CDR2 as ANQGSEA. Time point described: after neoadjuvant nivolumab, at surgical resection. The protocol was immunoSEQ multiplex PCR, while the TCRdb copy is restricted to in-frame clones and leaves out a portion. The sample contains some 29,000 clones, almost 80% of which appear only once. This chain links TRBV29-1 with TRBJ2-3; D uncertain. The clonotype comes from a person between 40 and 79 years old with oral cavity squamous cell carcinoma. The sequenced sample was PBMCs, obtained after nivolumab (anti-PD-1) treatment. CDR3 nucleotide sequence: TGCAGCGTAGAGGACCCTCCTACGCAGTATTTT. It is translated as CSVEDPPTQYF.